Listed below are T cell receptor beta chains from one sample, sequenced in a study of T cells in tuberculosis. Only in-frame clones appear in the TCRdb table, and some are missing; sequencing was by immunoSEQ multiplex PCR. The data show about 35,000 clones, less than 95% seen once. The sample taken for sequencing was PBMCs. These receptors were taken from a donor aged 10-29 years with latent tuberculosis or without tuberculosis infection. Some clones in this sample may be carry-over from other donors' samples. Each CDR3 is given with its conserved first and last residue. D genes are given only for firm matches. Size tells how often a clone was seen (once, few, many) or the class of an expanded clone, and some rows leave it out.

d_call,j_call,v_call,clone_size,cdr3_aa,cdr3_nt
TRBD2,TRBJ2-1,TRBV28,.,CASTLGGRPYNEQFF,TGTGCCAGCACCCTCGGGGGGAGGCCCTACAATGAGCAGTTCTTC
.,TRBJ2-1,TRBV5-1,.,CASSLRVSSYNEQFF,TGCGCCAGCAGCTTGCGGGTAAGCTCCTACAATGAGCAGTTCTTC
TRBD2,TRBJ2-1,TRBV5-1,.,CASSFRTSGDHEQFF,TGCGCCAGCAGCTTTCGGACTAGCGGGGACCATGAGCAGTTCTTC
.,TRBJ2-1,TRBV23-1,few,CATPIPPRQENYNEQFF,TGCGCCACCCCGATTCCTCCGAGACAGGAGAACTACAATGAGCAGTTCTTC
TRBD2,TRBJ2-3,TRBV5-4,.,CASSPRGAGGADTQYF,TGTGCCAGCAGCCCCCGCGGTGCGGGAGGGGCAGATACGCAGTATTTT
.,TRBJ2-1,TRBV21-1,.,CASSKDSPGGCLNEQFF,TGTGCCAGCAGCAAAGATTCGCCAGGGGGTTGTTTAAATGAGCAGTTCTTC
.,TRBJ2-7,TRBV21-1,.,CASSESELGLVGLYEQYF,TGTGCCAGCAGCGAGAGCGAATTGGGACTAGTAGGGCTCTACGAGCAGTACTTC
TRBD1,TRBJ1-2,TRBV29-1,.,CSVGGQATYGYTF,TGCAGCGTAGGCGGACAGGCCACCTATGGCTACACCTTC
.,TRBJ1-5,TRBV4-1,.,CASSQGRDGHGNQPQHF,TGCGCCAGCAGCCAAGGGAGGGACGGCCATGGGAATCAGCCCCAGCATTTT
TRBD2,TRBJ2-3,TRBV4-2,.,CASSQEAGGVDTQYF,TGTGCCAGCAGCCAAGAGGCGGGAGGTGTAGATACGCAGTATTTT
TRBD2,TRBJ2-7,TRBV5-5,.,CASSLLAGVNEQYF,TGTGCCAGCAGCTTACTAGCGGGAGTCAACGAGCAGTACTTC
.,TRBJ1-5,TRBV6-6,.,CASSYPGTSNQPQHF,TGTGCCAGCAGTTACCCAGGGACAAGCAATCAGCCCCAGCATTTT
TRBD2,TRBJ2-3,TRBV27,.,CASSRLAGKTDTQYF,TGTGCCAGCAGCCGACTAGCGGGAAAAACAGATACGCAGTATTTT
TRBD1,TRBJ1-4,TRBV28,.,CASTPEGAGDEKLFF,TGTGCCAGCACTCCGGAGGGGGCAGGTGATGAAAAACTGTTTTTT
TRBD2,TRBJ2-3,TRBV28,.,CASSPASGRGGTDTQYF,TGTGCCAGCAGCCCGGCTAGCGGGAGGGGAGGGACAGATACGCAGTATTTT
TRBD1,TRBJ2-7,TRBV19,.,CASSRSGTGDYEQYF,TGTGCCAGTAGTAGATCTGGGACAGGGGACTACGAGCAGTACTTC
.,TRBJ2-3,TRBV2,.,CASRRDWGIAAQYF,TGTGCCAGCCGGCGGGACTGGGGAATCGCGGCGCAGTATTTT
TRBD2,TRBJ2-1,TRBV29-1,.,CSVVGTSSAIEQFF,TGCAGCGTCGTCGGGACTAGCTCGGCCATTGAGCAGTTCTTC
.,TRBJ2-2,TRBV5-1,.,CASSWGSPGAGELFF,TGCGCCAGCAGCTGGGGATCTCCGGGGGCCGGGGAGCTGTTTTTT
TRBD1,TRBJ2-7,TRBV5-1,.,CASSFGGTGVGEQYF,TGCGCCAGCAGCTTTGGAGGGACAGGGGTTGGCGAGCAGTACTTC
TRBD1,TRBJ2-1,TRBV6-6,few,CASSYLTGQGYNEQFF,TGTGCCAGCAGTTACCTTACGGGACAGGGCTACAATGAGCAGTTCTTC
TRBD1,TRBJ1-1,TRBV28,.,CASSYSPTGNEAFF,TGTGCCAGCAGTTATTCCCCGACAGGGAATGAAGCTTTCTTT
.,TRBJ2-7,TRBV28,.,CASSRSGSYEQYF,TGTGCCAGCAGCCGGAGTGGCTCCTACGAGCAGTACTTC
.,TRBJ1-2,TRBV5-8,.,CASSSRQGALNYGYTF,TGTGCCAGCAGCTCCAGGCAAGGGGCTTTGAACTATGGCTACACCTTC
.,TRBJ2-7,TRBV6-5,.,CASSYSWAGSYEQYF,TGTGCCAGCAGTTACTCTTGGGCAGGGTCCTACGAGCAGTACTTC
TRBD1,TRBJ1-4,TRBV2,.,CASSSDRGPYEKLFF,TGTGCCAGCAGCAGTGATAGGGGGCCGTATGAAAAACTGTTTTTT
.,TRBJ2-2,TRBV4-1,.,CASSQESRGALNTGELFF,TGCGCCAGCAGCCAAGAGAGCAGGGGGGCGCTGAACACCGGGGAGCTGTTTTTT
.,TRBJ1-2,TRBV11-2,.,CASSRGDSRVHTGHYTF,TGTGCCAGCAGCCGCGGGGACTCCAGGGTCCATACGGGGCACTACACCTTC
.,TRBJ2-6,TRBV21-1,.,CASSSRTRCEPGANVLTF,TGTGCCAGCAGCTCAAGAACGAGGTGTGAGCCTGGGGCCAACGTCCTGACTTTC
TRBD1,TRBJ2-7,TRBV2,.,CASSPGTGNYEQYF,TGTGCCAGCAGCCCTGGGACAGGGAACTACGAGCAGTACTTC
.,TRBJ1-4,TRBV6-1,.,CAGKRQNEKLFF,TGTGCCGGAAAAAGACAGAATGAAAAACTGTTTTTT
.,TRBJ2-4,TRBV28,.,CAITSRVANAKNIQYF,TGTGCCATCACGTCCCGGGTAGCTAACGCCAAAAACATTCAGTACTTC
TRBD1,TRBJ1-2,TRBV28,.,CASGQNRGLVSDYGYTF,TGTGCCAGCGGGCAGAACAGGGGGTTGGTTTCGGACTATGGCTACACCTTC
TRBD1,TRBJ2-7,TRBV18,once,CASSSGTGEYF,TGTGCCAGCTCATCGGGGACAGGGGAATACTTC
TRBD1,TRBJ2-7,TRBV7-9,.,CASSPEGQEHF,TGTGCCAGCAGCCCGGAGGGACAGGAGCACTTC
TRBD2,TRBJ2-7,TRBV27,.,CASSLGLAGWNEQYF,TGTGCCAGCAGCCTCGGACTAGCGGGATGGAACGAGCAGTACTTC
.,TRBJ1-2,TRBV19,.,CASSIDRGTDYGYTF,TGTGCCAGTAGTATAGATCGGGGGACGGACTATGGCTACACCTTC
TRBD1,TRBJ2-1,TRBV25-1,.,CASSDSIQGNSYNEQFF,TGTGCCAGCAGTGACTCGATACAGGGGAACTCCTACAATGAGCAGTTCTTC
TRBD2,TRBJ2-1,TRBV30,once,CAWSVDLGLAGFSDEQFF,TGTGCCTGGAGTGTAGATCTGGGACTAGCGGGTTTCTCCGATGAGCAGTTCTTC
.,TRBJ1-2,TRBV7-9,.,CASSLVAPGDYGYTF,TGTGCCAGCAGCTTAGTTGCGCCAGGGGACTATGGCTACACCTTC
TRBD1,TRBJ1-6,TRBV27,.,CASSLYGQGENSPLHF,TGTGCCAGCAGTTTATACGGACAGGGGGAGAATTCACCCCTCCACTTT
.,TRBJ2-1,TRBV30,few,CAWSVWVTGVEQFF,TGTGCCTGGAGTGTATGGGTAACAGGTGTTGAGCAGTTCTTC
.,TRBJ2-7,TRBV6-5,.,CASSYRGTPYEQYF,TGTGCCAGCAGTTATAGGGGGACACCCTACGAGCAGTACTTC
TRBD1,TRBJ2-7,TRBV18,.,CASSPGDRGYTYEQYF,TGTGCCAGCTCACCCGGGGACAGGGGGTATACCTACGAGCAGTACTTC
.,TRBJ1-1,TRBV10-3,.,CAINKASNTEAFF,TGTGCCATCAATAAAGCTTCGAACACTGAAGCTTTCTTT
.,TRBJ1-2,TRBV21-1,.,CASSKSPGQGEPCYTF,TGTGCCAGCAGCAAGAGTCCGGGACAGGGGGAACCCTGCTACACCTTC
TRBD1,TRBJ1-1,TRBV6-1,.,CASSGDRAGTEAFF,TGTGCCAGCAGTGGAGACAGGGCAGGCACTGAAGCTTTCTTT
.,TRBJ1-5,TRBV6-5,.,CASSAGQSSNQPQHF,TGTGCCAGCAGTGCTGGACAGTCGAGCAATCAGCCCCAGCATTTT
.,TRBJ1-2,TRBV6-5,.,CASSYLEGLNYGYTF,TGTGCCAGCAGTTACTTGGAGGGGCTCAACTATGGCTACACCTTC
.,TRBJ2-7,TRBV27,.,CASSPEGRPYEQYF,TGTGCCAGCAGCCCGGAGGGCCGCCCCTACGAGCAGTACTTC
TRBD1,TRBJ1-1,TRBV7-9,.,CASSLGGQGSTEAFF,TGTGCCAGCAGCTTAGGGGGACAGGGTTCAACTGAAGCTTTCTTT
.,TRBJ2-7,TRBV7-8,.,CASSLGTIYEQYF,TGTGCCAGCAGCTTAGGCACTATTTACGAGCAGTACTTC
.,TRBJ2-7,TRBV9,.,CASSVDGRGTGEQYF,TGTGCCAGCAGCGTAGACGGCAGGGGAACGGGCGAGCAGTACTTC
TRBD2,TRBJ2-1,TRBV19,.,CASSPRGGSGRAHEQFF,TGTGCCAGTAGCCCGAGGGGTGGAAGCGGGAGGGCCCATGAGCAGTTCTTC
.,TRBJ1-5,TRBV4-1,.,CASSQGGGGNQPQHF,TGCGCCAGCAGCCAAGGGGGGGGTGGCAATCAGCCCCAGCATTTT
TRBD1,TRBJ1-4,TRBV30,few,CAWSVKGTGDEKLFF,TGTGCCTGGAGTGTAAAGGGGACAGGGGACGAAAAACTGTTTTTT
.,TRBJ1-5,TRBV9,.,CASSVTDSIRQPQHF,TGTGCCAGCAGCGTAACGGACAGCATAAGGCAGCCCCAGCATTTT
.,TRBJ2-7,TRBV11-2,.,CASSWRDRNSYEQYF,TGTGCCAGCAGCTGGAGAGACAGGAATTCCTACGAGCAGTACTTC
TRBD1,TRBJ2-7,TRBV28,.,CASSFRTGFTYEQYF,TGTGCCAGCAGTTTCCGGACAGGATTTACCTACGAGCAGTACTTC
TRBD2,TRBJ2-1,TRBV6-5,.,CASSYRLAGAHEQFF,TGTGCCAGCAGTTACCGACTAGCGGGAGCCCATGAGCAGTTCTTC